This TCR beta chain stems from a study of circulating and synovial CD4+ cells in juvenile arthritis. The data were produced by immunoSEQ multiplex PCR, yet TCRdb's version contains in-frame clones alone and is incomplete. Altogether about 33,000 clones are present, roughly 95% being singletons, with the ten largest covering roughly 0.69%. Study outcomes and limitations: Overlap with synovium rose as more T cells were sequenced. Traditional Vbeta family usage analysis missed the pathogenic-like versus bulk difference. CPL and bulk CD4 samples differed at least tenfold in T cell genomes.

Trimming at V came to 5 bases and at J to 1 base, leaving 8 bases not matched to a gene. There are 16 residues in the CDR3. Germline V gene sequence: CDR1 LNHDA, CDR2 SQIVND (reference sequence). On this clone: Its specificity is not known.

This chain joins TRBV19 and TRBJ1-1; 9 bases match TRBD1. The TCR sequence derives from a human donor with juvenile idiopathic arthritis. Sequenced: CD4+ T cells from blood. DNA of the CDR3: TGTGCCAGTAGTTTACACCCGGGACAGGGGAACACTGAAGCTTTCTTT. Protein product: CASSLHPGQGNTEAFF. Combining the CDR3 with reference TRBV19 and TRBJ1-1 gives the whole variable domain DGGITQSPKYLFRKEGQNVTLSCEQNLNHDAMYWYRQDPGQGLRLIYYSQIVNDFQKGDIAEGYSVSREKKESFPLTVTSAQKNPTAFYLCASSLHPGQGNTEAFFGQGTRLTVV.